This T cell receptor (beta chain) was retrieved from a study of technical replicates of blood from several donors. Profiled with immunoSEQ multiplex PCR; TCRdb holds only in-frame clones, not every one. The table has tens of thousands of clones, 80% to 95% seen once. Germline V gene data show CDR1 as GTSNPN and CDR2 as SVGIG (reference sequence). There are 12 residues in the CDR3. Deletions cut 0 bases from V and 3 bases from J, with 3 bases between. The V gene is TRBV30, the J gene TRBJ1-3; D ambiguous. This sequence originates from a human donor in good health. Sequencing was carried out using T cells isolated from PBMCs. The CDR3 DNA sequence: TGTGCCTGGAGTGTCTATGGAAACACCATATATTTT. Translation: CAWSVYGNTIYF.